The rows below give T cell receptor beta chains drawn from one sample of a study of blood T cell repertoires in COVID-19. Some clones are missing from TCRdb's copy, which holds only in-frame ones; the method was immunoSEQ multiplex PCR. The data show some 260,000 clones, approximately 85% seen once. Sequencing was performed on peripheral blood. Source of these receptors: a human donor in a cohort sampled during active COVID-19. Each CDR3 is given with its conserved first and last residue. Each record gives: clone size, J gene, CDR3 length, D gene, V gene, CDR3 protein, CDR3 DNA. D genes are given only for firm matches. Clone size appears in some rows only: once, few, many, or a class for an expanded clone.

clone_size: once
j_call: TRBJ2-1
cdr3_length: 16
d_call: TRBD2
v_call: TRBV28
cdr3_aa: CASSSAPSGRVGEQFF
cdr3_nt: TGTGCCAGCAGTTCCGCCCCTAGCGGGAGGGTTGGTGAGCAGTTCTTC

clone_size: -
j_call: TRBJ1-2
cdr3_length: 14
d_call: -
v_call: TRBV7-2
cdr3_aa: CASSLHRTAHGYTF
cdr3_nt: TGTGCCAGCAGCTTACACCGCACAGCCCATGGCTACACCTTC

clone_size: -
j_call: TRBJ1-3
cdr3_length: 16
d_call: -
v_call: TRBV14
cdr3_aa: CASSQGHLSSGNTIYF
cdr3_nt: TGTGCCAGCAGCCAGGGACACCTGAGCTCTGGAAACACCATATATTTT

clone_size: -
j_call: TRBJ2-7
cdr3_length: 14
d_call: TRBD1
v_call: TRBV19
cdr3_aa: CASSIPDRDYEQYF
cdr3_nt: TGTGCCAGTAGTATACCGGACAGGGACTACGAGCAGTACTTC

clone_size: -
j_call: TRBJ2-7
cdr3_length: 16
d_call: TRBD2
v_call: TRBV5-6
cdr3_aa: CASSPQNGLATYEQYF
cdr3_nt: TGTGCCAGCAGCCCACAAAACGGACTAGCGACCTACGAGCAGTACTTC

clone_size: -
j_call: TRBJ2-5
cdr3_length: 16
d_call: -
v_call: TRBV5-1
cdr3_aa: CASSFTGGAYQETQYF
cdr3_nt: TGCGCCAGCAGCTTCACAGGCGGGGCGTACCAAGAGACCCAGTACTTC

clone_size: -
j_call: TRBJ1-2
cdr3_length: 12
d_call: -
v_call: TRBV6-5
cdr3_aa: CASKPGSFGYTF
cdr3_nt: TGTGCCAGCAAACCGGGATCTTTCGGCTACACCTTC

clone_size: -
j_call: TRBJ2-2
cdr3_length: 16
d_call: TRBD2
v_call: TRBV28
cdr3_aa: CASKNLGGSKTGELFF
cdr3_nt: TGTGCCAGCAAGAACTTAGGCGGGAGTAAGACCGGGGAGCTGTTTTTT

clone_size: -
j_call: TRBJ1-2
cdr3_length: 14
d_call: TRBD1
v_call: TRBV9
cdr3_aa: CASSVTGGNYGYTF
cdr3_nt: TGTGCCAGCAGCGTAACAGGGGGCAACTATGGCTACACCTTC

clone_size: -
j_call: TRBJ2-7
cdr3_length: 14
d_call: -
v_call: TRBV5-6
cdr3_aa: CASSWGQASYEQYF
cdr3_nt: TGTGCCAGCAGCTGGGGGCAGGCATCATACGAGCAGTACTTC

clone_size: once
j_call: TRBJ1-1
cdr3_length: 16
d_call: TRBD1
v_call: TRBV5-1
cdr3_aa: CASSLAMGQINTEAFF
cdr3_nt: TGCGCCAGCAGCTTGGCCATGGGACAGATAAACACTGAAGCTTTCTTT

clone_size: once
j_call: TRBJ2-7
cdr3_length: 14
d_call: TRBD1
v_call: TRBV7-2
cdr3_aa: CASSFGGVTGVWYF
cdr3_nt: TGTGCCAGCAGCTTCGGAGGCGTGACAGGGGTATGGTACTTC

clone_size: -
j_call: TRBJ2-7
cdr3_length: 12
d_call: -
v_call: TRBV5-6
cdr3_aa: CASSRQSYEQYF
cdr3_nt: TGTGCCAGCAGCCGACAGTCCTACGAGCAGTACTTC

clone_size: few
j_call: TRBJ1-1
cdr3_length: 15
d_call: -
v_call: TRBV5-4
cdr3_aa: CASSLRGVGNTEAFF
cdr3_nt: TGTGCCAGCAGCTTGAGGGGCGTGGGGAACACTGAAGCTTTCTTT

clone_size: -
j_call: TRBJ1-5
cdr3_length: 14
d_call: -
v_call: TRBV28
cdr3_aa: CASSMGGLVQPQHF
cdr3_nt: TGTGCCAGCAGCATGGGGGGGTTGGTTCAGCCCCAGCATTTT

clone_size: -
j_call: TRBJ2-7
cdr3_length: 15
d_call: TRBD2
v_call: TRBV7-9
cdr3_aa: CASSHPGLAGNEQYF
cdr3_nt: TGTGCCAGCAGCCATCCCGGACTAGCGGGGAACGAGCAGTACTTC

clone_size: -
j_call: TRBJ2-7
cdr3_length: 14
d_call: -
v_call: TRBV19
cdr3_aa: CASSPRQGSYEQYF
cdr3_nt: TGTGCCAGTAGCCCCAGGCAGGGATCCTACGAGCAGTACTTC

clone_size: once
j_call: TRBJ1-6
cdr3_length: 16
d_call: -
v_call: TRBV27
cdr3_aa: CASSFTVQVYNSPLHF
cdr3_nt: TGTGCCAGCAGTTTTACCGTACAGGTTTATAATTCACCCCTCCACTTT

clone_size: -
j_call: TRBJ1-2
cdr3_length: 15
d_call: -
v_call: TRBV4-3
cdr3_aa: CASSQDLWAVYGYTF
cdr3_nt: TGCGCCAGCAGCCAAGATCTCTGGGCAGTGTATGGCTACACCTTC

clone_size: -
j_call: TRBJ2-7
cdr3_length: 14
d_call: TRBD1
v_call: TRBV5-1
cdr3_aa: CASSLGGQGYEQYF
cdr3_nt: TGCGCCAGCAGCTTGGGAGGACAGGGATACGAGCAGTACTTC

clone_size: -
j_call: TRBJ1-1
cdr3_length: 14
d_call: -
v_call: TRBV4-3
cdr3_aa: CASSPILVNTEAFF
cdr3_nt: TGCGCCAGCAGCCCAATACTCGTGAACACTGAAGCTTTCTTT

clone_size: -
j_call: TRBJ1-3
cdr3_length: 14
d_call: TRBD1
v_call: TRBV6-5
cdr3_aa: CASTLDRDGNTIYF
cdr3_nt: TGTGCCAGCACCTTAGACAGGGACGGAAACACCATATATTTT

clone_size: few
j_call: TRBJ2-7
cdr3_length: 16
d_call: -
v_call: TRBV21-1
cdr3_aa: CASSRRLLGTPYEQYF
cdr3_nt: TGTGCCAGCAGCAGAAGACTACTAGGGACACCCTACGAGCAGTACTTC

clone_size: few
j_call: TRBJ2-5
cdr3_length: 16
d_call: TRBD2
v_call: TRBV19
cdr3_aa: CASSMGLAGGQETQYF
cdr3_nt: TGTGCCAGTAGTATGGGGCTAGCGGGGGGCCAAGAGACCCAGTACTTC

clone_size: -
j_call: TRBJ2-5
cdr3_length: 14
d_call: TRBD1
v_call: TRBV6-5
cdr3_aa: CASRSHRGWETQYF
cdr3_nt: TGTGCCAGCAGAAGCCACAGGGGTTGGGAGACCCAGTACTTC

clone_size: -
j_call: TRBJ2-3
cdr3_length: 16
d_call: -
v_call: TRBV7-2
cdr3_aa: CASSLVWGGGPHTQYF
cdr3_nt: TGTGCCAGCAGCTTAGTGTGGGGGGGCGGACCTCATACGCAGTATTTT

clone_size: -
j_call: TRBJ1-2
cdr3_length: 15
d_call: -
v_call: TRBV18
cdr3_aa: CASSPVTETNYGYTF
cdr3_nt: TGTGCCAGCTCACCAGTAACGGAGACTAACTATGGCTACACCTTC

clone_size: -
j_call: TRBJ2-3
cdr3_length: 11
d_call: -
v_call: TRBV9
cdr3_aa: CASSAGDGGDF
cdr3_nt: TGTGCCAGCAGCGCTGGGGACGGCGGGGATTTT

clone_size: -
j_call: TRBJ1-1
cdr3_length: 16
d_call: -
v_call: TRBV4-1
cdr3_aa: CASSQESAGRGTEAFF
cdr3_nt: TGCGCCAGCAGCCAAGAGTCAGCAGGGAGGGGCACTGAAGCTTTCTTT

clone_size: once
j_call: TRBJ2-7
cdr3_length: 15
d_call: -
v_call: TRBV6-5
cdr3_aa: CASSSPRGLIYEQYF
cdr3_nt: TGTGCCAGCAGTTCGCCCCGGGGTTTGATCTACGAGCAGTACTTC

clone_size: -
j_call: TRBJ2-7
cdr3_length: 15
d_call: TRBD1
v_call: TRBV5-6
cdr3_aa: CASSSYGQGSEEQYF
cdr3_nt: TGTGCCAGCAGCTCGTACGGACAGGGGTCGGAAGAGCAGTACTTC

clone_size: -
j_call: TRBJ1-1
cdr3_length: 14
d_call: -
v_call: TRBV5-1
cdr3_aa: CASSLALQGTEAFF
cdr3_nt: TGCGCCAGCAGCTTGGCCCTCCAGGGAACTGAAGCTTTCTTT

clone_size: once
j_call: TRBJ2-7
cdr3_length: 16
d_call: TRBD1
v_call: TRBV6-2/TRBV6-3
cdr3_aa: CASSYEVGTGTYEQYF
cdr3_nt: TGTGCCAGCAGTTACGAGGTCGGGACAGGGACATACGAGCAGTACTTC

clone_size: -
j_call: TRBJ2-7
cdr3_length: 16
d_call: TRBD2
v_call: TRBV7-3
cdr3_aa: CASSLTRAGEGNEQYF
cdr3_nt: TGTGCCAGCAGCTTAACGAGGGCGGGAGAAGGGAACGAGCAGTACTTC

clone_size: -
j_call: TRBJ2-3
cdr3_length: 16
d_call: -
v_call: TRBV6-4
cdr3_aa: CASRAGLSASTDTQYF
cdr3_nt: TGTGCCAGCAGGGCCGGACTCTCGGCTAGCACAGATACGCAGTATTTT

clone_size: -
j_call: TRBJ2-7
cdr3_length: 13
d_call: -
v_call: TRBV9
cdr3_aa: CASSPISASEQYF
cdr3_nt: TGTGCCAGCAGCCCTATCTCCGCCTCCGAGCAGTACTTC

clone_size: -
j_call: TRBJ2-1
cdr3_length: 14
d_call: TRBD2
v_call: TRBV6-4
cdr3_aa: CASSDSRRTSEQFF
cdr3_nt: TGTGCCAGCAGTGACTCGAGGAGGACTAGCGAGCAGTTCTTC

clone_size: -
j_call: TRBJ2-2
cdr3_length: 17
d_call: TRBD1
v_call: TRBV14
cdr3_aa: CASSQDFRDRVTGELFF
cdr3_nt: TGTGCCAGCAGCCAAGATTTCCGGGACAGGGTTACTGGGGAGCTGTTTTTT

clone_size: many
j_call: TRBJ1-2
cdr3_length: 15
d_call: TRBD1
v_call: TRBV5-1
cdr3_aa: CASSLPRQGLDGYTF
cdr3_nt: TGCGCCAGCAGCTTACCCCGACAGGGATTGGATGGCTACACCTTC

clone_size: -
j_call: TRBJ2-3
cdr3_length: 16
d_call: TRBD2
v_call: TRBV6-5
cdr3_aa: CASSYQAGGITDTQYF
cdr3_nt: TGTGCCAGCAGTTACCAGGCGGGGGGGATAACAGATACGCAGTATTTT

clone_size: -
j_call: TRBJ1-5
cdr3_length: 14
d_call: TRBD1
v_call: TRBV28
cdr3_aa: CASSPDRAHQPQHF
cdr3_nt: TGTGCCAGCAGTCCGGACAGGGCCCATCAGCCCCAGCATTTT

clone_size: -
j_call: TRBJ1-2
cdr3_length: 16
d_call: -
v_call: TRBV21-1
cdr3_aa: CASSKAPVSPNYGYTF
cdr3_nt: TGTGCCAGCAGCAAAGCGCCGGTTTCCCCTAACTATGGCTACACCTTC

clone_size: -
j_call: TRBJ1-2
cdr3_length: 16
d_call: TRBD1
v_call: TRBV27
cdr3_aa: CASSLTYGQGIGGYTF
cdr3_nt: TGTGCCAGCAGTTTAACCTACGGACAGGGGATAGGAGGCTACACCTTC

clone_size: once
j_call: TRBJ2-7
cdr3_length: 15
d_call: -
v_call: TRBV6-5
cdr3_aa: CASSYGRFHSYEQYF
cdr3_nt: TGTGCCAGCAGTTACGGGAGGTTTCACTCCTACGAGCAGTACTTC

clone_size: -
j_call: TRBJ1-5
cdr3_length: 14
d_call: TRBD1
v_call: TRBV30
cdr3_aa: CAWSVGQGGQPQHF
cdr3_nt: TGTGCCTGGAGTGTAGGACAGGGTGGTCAGCCCCAGCATTTT

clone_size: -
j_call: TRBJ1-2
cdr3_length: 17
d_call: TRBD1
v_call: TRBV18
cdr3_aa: CASSSGTGRRANYGYTF
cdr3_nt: TGTGCCAGCTCATCGGGGACAGGGAGAAGGGCTAACTATGGCTACACCTTC

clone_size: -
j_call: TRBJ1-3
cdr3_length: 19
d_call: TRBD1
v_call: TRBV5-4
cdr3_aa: CASSLRGQGNTLWGNTIYF
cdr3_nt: TGTGCCAGCAGCTTGCGTGGACAGGGGAATACGTTATGGGGAAACACCATATATTTT

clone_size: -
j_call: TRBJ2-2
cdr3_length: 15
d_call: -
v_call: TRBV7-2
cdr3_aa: CASSSRQPDTGELFF
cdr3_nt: TGTGCCAGCAGCTCCCGACAGCCCGACACCGGGGAGCTGTTTTTT